One TCR beta chain is described in this entry. In this sample, this clone turned up once. No cognate antigen has been identified for it. No base quality values were provided; no much bigger clone lies one nucleotide off. This entry belongs to a study of T cell changes during pregnancy in multiple sclerosis (dated by TCRdb to the late 2010s). General notes on the study: Changes in the T cell repertoire over the course of pregnancy were examined in this study in women with multiple sclerosis.

Library construction relied on the immunoSEQ multiplex PCR assay. TCRdb provides this immuneACCESS table in a form limited to in-frame rearrangements. Some clones are lacking; in checked studies, under half of them reflect an unresolved V gene, and why the rest are absent is not known. In this sample the table shows about 66,000 clones, 75% to 95% of which occur a single time. The ten biggest clones cover less than 5.5% of the sample. Trimming takes 4 bases off V and 4 bases off J; junction bases not matched to a gene: 5. Per the germline V gene (reference sequence), MNHEY is the CDR1 and SMNVEV is the CDR2. The CDR3 goes from the cysteine to the phenylalanine over 14 residues. Left in the record is the CDR3 DNA by itself, 42 bases read in frame from the first base.

The V and J genes are TRBV27 and TRBJ1-2, with TRBD1 identical over 8 junction bases. This clonotype was obtained from a female donor with multiple sclerosis, enrolled in a pregnancy study. The specimen comprised CD8+ T cells from peripheral blood mononuclear cells, sampled before pregnancy. The DNA reads TGTGCCAGCAGTTCTACAGGGGGGAGCTATGGCTACACCTTC. Its protein reads: CASSSTGGSYGYTF.